This T cell receptor (beta chain) was identified in a study of blood T cell repertoires in COVID-19. Study overall: The samples span acute and convalescent COVID-19 from the United States, Italy and Spain. T cells, B-cell-depleted T cells, or PBMCs supplied cDNA or gDNA.

Per the original methods: Quantification of nucleated cells was approximated via reference gene primer amplification. Libraries were prepared by immunoSEQ multiplex PCR; TCRdb keeps only in-frame clonotypes and omits some of them. V and J calls plus clone size are reproduced from that table; the DNA served to infer D and trimming. The sample includes around 400,000 clones, around 87% of them seen just once. Only one count was recorded for this clone. This CDR3 region has 14 residues. CDR1 and CDR2 from the germline V gene are SGHAT and FQNNGV. J lost 7 bases, V lost 7 bases, and 9 bases had no gene match.

The sample taken for sequencing was peripheral blood. The clonotype comes from a woman aged 25 to 39 with COVID-19, enrolled during active disease. This chain links TRBV11-2 with TRBJ1-2; 10 nucleotides line up with TRBD1. CDR3: CASIQDRGNLGYTF. CDR3 nucleotides: TGTGCCAGCATCCAGGACAGGGGGAACCTTGGCTACACCTTC. The full variable domain, with the rest looked up from reference TRBV11-2 and TRBJ1-2, is EAGVAQSPRYKIIEKRQSVAFWCNPISGHATLYWYQQILGQGPKLLIQFQNNGVVDDSQLPKDRFSAERLKGVDSTLKIQPAKLEDSAVYLCASIQDRGNLGYTFGSGTRLTVV.